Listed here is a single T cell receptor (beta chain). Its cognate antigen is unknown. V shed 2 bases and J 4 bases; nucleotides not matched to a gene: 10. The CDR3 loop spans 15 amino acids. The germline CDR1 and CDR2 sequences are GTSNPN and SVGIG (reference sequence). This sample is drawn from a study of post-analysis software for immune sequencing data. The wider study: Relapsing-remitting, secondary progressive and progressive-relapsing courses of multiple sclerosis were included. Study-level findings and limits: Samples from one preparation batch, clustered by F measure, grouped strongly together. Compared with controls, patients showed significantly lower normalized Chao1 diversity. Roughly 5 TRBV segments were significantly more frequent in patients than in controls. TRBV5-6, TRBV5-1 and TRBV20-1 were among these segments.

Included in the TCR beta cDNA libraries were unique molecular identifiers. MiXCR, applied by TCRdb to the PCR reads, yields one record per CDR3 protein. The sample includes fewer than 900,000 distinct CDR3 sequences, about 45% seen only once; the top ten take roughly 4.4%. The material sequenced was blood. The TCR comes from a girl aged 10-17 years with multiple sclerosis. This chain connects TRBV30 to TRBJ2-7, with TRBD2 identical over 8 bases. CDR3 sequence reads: CAWSTPRGVLYEQYF. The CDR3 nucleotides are TGTGCCTGGAGTACTCCGCGGGGGGTGTTATACGAGCAGTACTTC.